A single sample gave rise to the 12 T cell receptor beta chains below, sequenced in a study of blood T cell repertoires in COVID-19 (dated by TCRdb to the early 2020s). To prepare the library, the immunoSEQ multiplex PCR assay was applied. The source is immuneACCESS, and TCRdb retained only in-frame sequences with V and J called. Part of the clones is not carried over; for the studies checked, unresolved V genes explain less than half of this, and the remainder is unexplained. The sample table records about 220,000 clones; roughly four fifths of these occur just once. The top ten hold approximately 3% of the sample. The sample comprised peripheral blood. These receptors were taken from a woman under 40 who had recovered from COVID-19.

The rearrangement joins TRBV5-1 to TRBJ2-1; 7 bases are shared with TRBD1. V shed 3 bases and J 8 bases; nucleotides not matched to a gene: 11. The CDR3 is made up of 15 amino acids. Germline loops: CDR1 SGHRS, CDR2 YFSETQ. The CDR3 DNA is TGCGCCAGCAGCTCAGGGGACAGTTTAAGCGATGAGCAGTTCTTC. Protein sequence: CASSSGDSLSDEQFF.

This rearrangement joins TRBV5-4 to TRBJ1-2; possibly TRBD1 for D (5 bases). Germline CDR1 and CDR2: SGHNT and YYREEE (reference sequence). The V end lost 4 bases, the J end lost 4 bases, and 14 bases lay between the germline ends. The CDR3 is 14 residues long. CDR3 region: CASSLLGGTYGYTF. The DNA of the CDR3 is TGTGCCAGCAGCCTGCTGGGGGGGACCTATGGCTACACCTTC.

The chain has TRBV15 and TRBJ2-7; D uncertain. In germline, CDR1 is LNHNV, CDR2 YYDKDF (reference sequence). The ends were cut back, 0 bases at V and 4 bases at J, with 4 bases in the middle. The CDR3 sequence is 12 residues long. CDR3 amino acids: CATSRDLYEQYF. As DNA, the CDR3 is TGTGCCACCAGCAGAGATCTGTACGAGCAGTACTTC.

This clone was observed a single time. A read error may produce the germline difference seen at one junction end. The chain combines TRBV30 with TRBJ2-3, with 7 positions matching TRBD1. The CDR3 is 14 amino acids. Germline loops: CDR1 GTSNPN, CDR2 SVGIG (reference sequence). The CDR3: CAGRQGPFTDTQYF. The CDR3 DNA sequence: TGTGCCGGGAGACAGGGACCATTCACAGATACGCAGTATTTT.

The chain is built from TRBV12-3 or TRBV12-4 and TRBJ1-1; weak D call: TRBD1 (5 bases). The CDR3 sequence is 12 residues long. The germline V and J ends were trimmed by 7 bases and 1 base, with 7 bases remaining between them. Here the CDR3 DNA reads TGTGCCAGCATCAGGGCGAACACTGAAGCTTTCTTT. Its translation is CASIRANTEAFF.

This clone was observed many times. The chain employs TRBV9 and TRBJ2-1; 11 bases align to TRBD1. V gave up 2 bases and J gave up 4 bases; unmatched junction bases: 5. Per the germline V gene, CDR1 is SGDLS and CDR2 is YYNGEE. The CDR3 runs to 16 residues. CDR3 nucleotides: TGTGCCAGCAGCGTCTCCGGGACAGGGGGATACAATGAGCAGTTCTTC. This encodes CASSVSGTGGYNEQFF.

V usage is TRBV3-1 (or the pseudogene TRBV3-2) and J usage is TRBJ2-2; weak D call: TRBD2 (6 bases). The V and J ends lost 0 bases and 2 bases respectively, with 10 bases between them. This CDR3 comprises 16 residues. Germline-derived CDR1 and CDR2 are LGHDT and YNNKEL (reference sequence). The CDR3 DNA follows: TGTGCCAGCAGCCAAGAGACTAGGGTCAACACCGGGGAGCTGTTTTTT. It encodes CASSQETRVNTGELFF.

The chain recombines TRBV5-6 with TRBJ2-3; 11 nucleotides agree with TRBD1. This CDR3 is built from 14 residues. Per the germline V gene, CDR1 is SGHDT and CDR2 is YYEEEE. V lost 7 bases and J lost 1; bases outside the gene matches: 2. DNA of the CDR3: TGTGCCAGCTCGGGACAGGGGGGCACAGATACGCAGTATTTT. It encodes CASSGQGGTDTQYF.

The V gene is TRBV13, the J gene TRBJ1-2, with D possibly being TRBD1 (6 bases). The CDR3 contains 14 residues. CDR1 and CDR2 from the germline V gene are PRHDT and FYEKMQ (reference sequence). Trimming left V 4 bases short and J 8 bases short, with 17 bases between. The CDR3 region is CASSYRQAESGYTF. The CDR3 nucleotides are TGTGCCAGCAGCTACAGACAGGCCGAAAGCGGCTACACCTTC.

The rearrangement joins TRBV7-3 to TRBJ2-5, with D maybe TRBD1 (5 bases). Trimming pared 5 bases from V and 1 base from J, leaving 17 bases between. Germline-derived CDR1 and CDR2 are SGHTA and FQGTGA. This CDR3 has 16 residues. CDR3 bases: TGTGCCAGCAGCCCTTCCCGGCTAGGGGCCCAAGAGACCCAGTACTTC. Translation: CASSPSRLGAQETQYF.

This chain connects TRBV18 to TRBJ1-1, with 11 nucleotides matching TRBD1. Germline V gives CDR1 KGHSH, CDR2 LQKENI. Losses at the gene ends were 8 bases for V and 4 bases for J; bases not matched to a gene: 6. The CDR3 is 14 amino acids. CDR3 sequence: CASAGTGGATEAFF. CDR3 coding DNA: TGTGCCAGCGCTGGGACAGGGGGGGCCACTGAAGCTTTCTTT.

The gene calls are TRBV30 and TRBJ2-7; D uncertain. Germline CDR1 and CDR2: GTSNPN and SVGIG (reference sequence). CDR3 length: 13 amino acids. The V end was cut by 3 bases, the J end by 0 bases, with 9 bases between. The CDR3 region is CAWRARHSYEQYF. Here the CDR3 DNA reads TGTGCCTGGAGGGCTCGACACTCCTACGAGCAGTACTTC. Supplemented by reference TRBV30 and TRBJ2-7, the full variable domain reads SQTIHQWPATLVQPVGSPLSLECTVEGTSNPNLYWYRQAAGRGLQLLFYSVGIGQISSEVPQNLSASRPQDRQFILSSKKLLLSDSGFYLCAWRARHSYEQYFGPGTRLTVT.